Shown below are 26 T cell receptor beta chains from a single sample sequenced in a study of PD-L1 blockade in urothelial cancer. TCRdb's copy holds only in-frame clones and misses some; the assay was immunoSEQ multiplex PCR. The repertoire has 70,000 to 80,000 clones, around four fifths of them found once; the top ten carry approximately 7.1%. Time point given: pretreatment peripheral blood. This sample comprised PBMCs, obtained around atezolizumab (anti-PD-L1) treatment. The source is a man aged 40-49 years with urothelial cancer.

In its sample, this clone was seen once. CDR3 bases: TGTGCCAGCAGGGACAGCGCTAACTATGGCTACACCTTC. Its protein is CASRDSANYGYTF. The chain couples TRBV6-6 to TRBJ1-2, with D possibly TRBD1 on 6 matching bases. Germline CDR1 reads MNHNY; CDR2 reads SVGAGI (reference sequence). The CDR3 consists of 13 residues. V was trimmed by 6 bases and J by 0 bases, leaving 8 bases between them.

This clone was found once. The V call is TRBV28, the J call TRBJ1-2; tentative D call: TRBD1 (6 bases). This CDR3 spans 16 amino acids. Trimming cost V 8 bases and J 0 bases, with 19 bases left between them. Germline V gives CDR1 MDHEN, CDR2 SYDVKM. The CDR3 region is CASGFRDKQANYGYTF. The CDR3 DNA reads as TGTGCCAGCGGGTTCCGGGACAAACAAGCTAACTATGGCTACACCTTC.

J is TRBJ2-7 and V is TRBV19; no reliable D call. The CDR3 is 13 residues long. The germline V gene has CDR1 LNHDA and CDR2 SQIVND (reference sequence). Trimming took off 4 bases at V and 2 bases at J, with 9 bases between the two ends. DNA for the CDR3: TGTGCCAGTAGTAACAAAGTCCCCTACGAGCAGTACTTC. It is translated as CASSNKVPYEQYF.

This clone occurred once. V usage is TRBV5-1 and J usage is TRBJ2-1; 7 bases line up with TRBD2. This CDR3 spans 15 amino acids. Germline V lookup: CDR1 SGHRS, CDR2 YFSETQ. Trimming removed 0 bases from V and 9 bases from J; junction bases left unmatched: 9. In DNA form, the CDR3 reads TGCGCCAGCAGCTTGGAGCCGGGAGGATTCAGTGAGCAGTTCTTC. Amino acids: CASSLEPGGFSEQFF. Supplemented by reference TRBV5-1 and TRBJ2-1, the full variable domain reads KAGVTQTPRYLIKTRGQQVTLSCSPISGHRSVSWYQQTPGQGLQFLFEYFSETQRNKGNFPGRFSGRQFSNSRSEMNVSTLELGDSALYLCASSLEPGGFSEQFFGPGTRLTVL.

V and J are TRBV7-9 and TRBJ1-4; 8 nucleotides align to TRBD1. V shed 3 bases and J 7 bases; nucleotides not matched to a gene: 4. Germline loops: CDR1 SEHNR, CDR2 FQNEAQ (reference sequence). The CDR3 sequence is 14 residues long. The CDR3 nucleotides are TGTGCCAGCAGCTTGGCAGGGGGCCCTGAAAAACTGTTTTTT. This encodes CASSLAGGPEKLFF.

The J gene is TRBJ2-1, the V gene TRBV9; possibly TRBD1 for D (6 bases). Trimming took 3 bases from V and 6 from J, leaving 13 bases between them. This CDR3 is 14 amino acids long. CDR1 is SGDLS and CDR2 is YYNGEE in the germline V gene. The DNA for the CDR3 is TGTGCCAGCAGCGCCCCTGGGGACACCAATGAGCAGTTCTTC. It yields the protein CASSAPGDTNEQFF. Drawing the rest from reference TRBV9 and TRBJ2-1, the complete variable domain is DSGVTQTPKHLITATGQRVTLRCSPRSGDLSVYWYQQSLDQGLQFLIQYYNGEERAKGNILERFSAQQFPDLHSELNLSSLELGDSALYFCASSAPGDTNEQFFGPGTRLTVL.

The CDR3: CASSPGVVQFF. CDR3 nucleotide sequence: TGTGCCAGCAGCCCAGGGGTAGTGCAGTTCTTC. The chain is built from TRBV5-4 and TRBJ2-1; possibly TRBD1 for D (6 bases). The CDR3 has 11 amino acids. The V gene lost 4 bases and the J gene lost 12 bases, with 11 bases spanning the gap. Germline values: CDR1 SGHNT, CDR2 YYREEE (reference sequence).

The genes are TRBV28 and TRBJ1-2, with 9 bases fitting TRBD1. With 8 bases clipped from V and 11 bases from J, the junction kept 15 bases outside the gene matches. This CDR3 contains 14 residues. The germline V gene encodes CDR1 MDHEN and CDR2 SYDVKM. CDR3 protein: CASGGMGQGKGYTF. The CDR3 DNA sequence: TGTGCCAGCGGGGGAATGGGACAGGGAAAAGGGTACACCTTC.

The V call is TRBV2, the J call TRBJ1-2; 7 nucleotides align to TRBD1. J gave up 10 bases and V 4 bases, and 12 bases lay outside the gene matches. The germline CDR1 and CDR2 sequences are SNHLY and FYNNEI. The CDR3 length is 14 residues. The CDR3 nucleotides are TGTGCCAGCAGTGTAGAGGGGGCGAGGGACCACTACACCTTC. It codes for CASSVEGARDHYTF.

In its sample, this clone was seen once. V is TRBV27 and J is TRBJ2-7, with TRBD1 matching over 12 bases. There are 15 residues in the CDR3. The germline gives CDR1 MNHEY, CDR2 SMNVEV (reference sequence). V gave up 8 bases and J gave up 5 bases; unmatched junction bases: 10. CDR3 amino acids: CASRDLGTGGHEQYF. The CDR3 DNA follows: TGTGCCAGCCGCGACCTCGGGACAGGGGGCCACGAGCAGTACTTC.

The chain recombines TRBV19 with TRBJ1-5; no clear D gene. The CDR3 has 14 amino acids. Germline V gene lookup returns CDR1 LNHDA and CDR2 SQIVND (reference sequence). The V end was cut by 5 bases, the J end by 6 bases, with 14 bases between. The CDR3 DNA is TGTGCCAGTAGTTCCGAGGTGGCGGTTCAGCCCCAGCATTTT. This sequence encodes CASSSEVAVQPQHF.

The V gene is TRBV29-1, the J gene TRBJ1-2; 8 bases map to TRBD1. The CDR3 runs 13 residues. The junction had 11 bases not matched to a gene; V was cut back by 6 bases and J by 8 bases. Germline loops: CDR1 SQVTM, CDR2 ANQGSEA. As DNA, the CDR3 is TGCAGCGTCCGACAGGGGCCGCTCTCCGGCTACACCTTC. Translating gives CSVRQGPLSGYTF.

A few counts support this clone. The gene calls are TRBV5-8 and TRBJ1-5; 7 bases align to TRBD1. From germline, CDR1 is SGHTS and CDR2 YDEGEE. The ends lost 4 bases at V and 2 bases at J; junction bases unmatched: 6. The CDR3 has 15 amino acids. The CDR3 protein is CASSKTGFGNQPQHF. CDR3 DNA: TGTGCCAGCAGCAAGACAGGGTTTGGCAATCAGCCCCAGCATTTT. The full variable domain, in which reference TRBV5-8 and TRBJ1-5 provide the parts outside the CDR3, is EAGVTQSPTHLIKTRGQQATLRCSPISGHTSVYWYQQALGLGLQFLLWYDEGEERNRGNFPPRFSGRQFPNYSSELNVNALELEDSALYLCASSKTGFGNQPQHFGDGTRLSIL.

The sample holds a few counts of this clone. This sequence joins TRBV7-2 and TRBJ1-1; D call uncertain. CDR1 and CDR2 (germline): SGHTA, FQGNSA. V shed 2 bases and J shed 5 bases, with 12 bases lying between them. The CDR3 extends over 14 amino acids. CDR3 protein: CASSLYEGGTEAFF. CDR3 DNA sequence: TGTGCCAGCAGCTTATACGAGGGCGGAACTGAAGCTTTCTTT.

This chain joins TRBV4-1 and TRBJ2-1, with D perhaps matching TRBD2 (7 bases). With 6 bases removed from V and 8 bases from J, the gap between germline ends came to 14 bases. Germline CDR1 is MGHRA and CDR2 is YSYEKL. CDR3 size: 13 residues. The chain's CDR3 is CASSPTGGDEQFF. The CDR3, as DNA: TGCGCCAGCAGTCCAACGGGGGGCGATGAGCAGTTCTTC.

V usage is TRBV30 and J usage is TRBJ1-4; tentatively, D is TRBD1 (6 bases). In germline, CDR1 is GTSNPN, CDR2 SVGIG (reference sequence). CDR3 length: 20 amino acids. V lost 0 bases, J lost 0 bases, and 23 bases lay in between. The CDR3 coding sequence is TGTGCCTGGAGTGTACCCCCGTGGGGGCGTAGGGGCTCAACTAATGAAAAACTGTTTTTT. It codes for CAWSVPPWGRRGSTNEKLFF.

The chain employs TRBV28 and TRBJ1-1; tentatively, D is TRBD1 (5 bases). The length of the CDR3 is 12 residues. Trimming took off 6 bases at V and 11 bases at J, with 16 bases between the two ends. CDR1 and CDR2 from the germline V gene are MDHEN and SYDVKM. The CDR3 coding sequence is TGTGCCAGCAGAGAAGGGCAGGGTCGGGCTTTCTTT. It codes for CASREGQGRAFF.

This clone came up a few times. CDR3 in amino acids: CASSVGQGLISNQPQHF. The CDR3 nucleotides are TGTGCCAGCAGTGTGGGACAGGGGCTTATAAGCAATCAGCCCCAGCATTTT. The chain recombines TRBV2 with TRBJ1-5, with 10 positions matching TRBD1. V was clipped by 4 bases and J by 1 base; unmatched bases: 7. The CDR3 has 17 residues. Germline CDR1 and CDR2: SNHLY and FYNNEI.

This clone was counted a single time. The CDR3 is CASSPAGAGGQQYF. For the CDR3, the DNA is TGTGCCAGCAGTCCCGCAGGAGCGGGAGGACAGCAGTACTTC. The chain joins TRBV28 to TRBJ2-7; 9 positions match TRBD2. CDR1 and CDR2 from the germline V gene are MDHEN and SYDVKM. There are 14 residues in the CDR3. Trimming at V came to 5 bases and at J to 8 bases, leaving 10 bases not matched to a gene.

The sample holds a few counts of this clone. CDR3 nucleotide sequence: TGTGCCAGCAGTTTAATCGGGGTGAACACTGAAGCTTTCTTT. Amino acids: CASSLIGVNTEAFF. This chain uses TRBV27 with TRBJ1-1; D is uncertain. The CDR3 length is 14 residues. From germline, CDR1 is MNHEY and CDR2 SMNVEV (reference sequence). V dropped 2 bases and J dropped 0 bases, with 7 bases sitting between them.

V gene TRBV19 combines with J gene TRBJ2-1; 8 bases map to TRBD2. With V trimmed by 6 bases and J by 10 bases, 11 bases remained unmatched. This CDR3 spans 14 amino acids. Germline values: CDR1 LNHDA, CDR2 SQIVND (reference sequence). The CDR3 sequence is CASRDTWTSREQFF. The CDR3 DNA follows: TGTGCCAGTAGGGATACTTGGACTAGCAGGGAGCAGTTCTTC.

This clone was seen a single time. This chain links TRBV19 with TRBJ2-4; TRBD1 is a possible D gene (6 bases). V lost 8 bases and J lost 0, with 11 bases in between. Germline-derived CDR1 and CDR2 are LNHDA and SQIVND (reference sequence). The CDR3 length is 14 residues. Here the CDR3 DNA reads TGTGCCAGTGGTTACAGGGAAGCCAAAAACATTCAGTACTTC. Translating it yields CASGYREAKNIQYF.

This clone was counted once. This chain uses TRBV7-9 with TRBJ1-2; 7 bases agree with TRBD1. The CDR3 has 13 residues. J lost 6 bases, V lost 5 bases, and 6 bases had no gene match. The germline gives CDR1 SEHNR, CDR2 FQNEAQ (reference sequence). The CDR3 is CASSRTGAHGYTF. The CDR3 DNA is TGTGCCAGCAGCCGTACAGGGGCGCATGGCTACACCTTC.

The rearrangement uses TRBV15 and TRBJ2-4; D is possibly TRBD1 (5 bases). V gave up 1 base and J gave up 8 bases, with 12 bases separating them. Looked up from germline, CDR1 is LNHNV and CDR2 is YYDKDF (reference sequence). The CDR3 length is 14 residues. CDR3 nucleotide sequence: TGTGCCACCAGCAGAGCGGCACCCAGGGACATTCAGTACTTC. This sequence encodes CATSRAAPRDIQYF.

V is TRBV6-1 and J is TRBJ2-7; 7 bases line up with TRBD1. The germline V gene has CDR1 MNHNS and CDR2 SASEGT. The CDR3 covers 13 residues. Trimming at V came to 9 bases and at J to 3 bases, leaving 8 bases not matched to a gene. CDR3 nucleotides: TGTGCCAGTACGAGGGGGCAAGGCTACGAGCAGTACTTC. It encodes CASTRGQGYEQYF.

V and J are TRBV30 and TRBJ1-1; the D is unclear. The CDR3 is 12 amino acids. V lost 2 bases to trimming and J lost 6 bases, with 10 bases between them. Germline CDR1 GTSNPN, CDR2 SVGIG (reference sequence). The CDR3 DNA reads as TGTGCCTGGAGTAGGGAGGTCGCTGAAGCTTTCTTT. It specifies CAWSREVAEAFF.